Below are 22 T cell receptor beta chains sequenced from a single sample in a study of shared clonotypes between healthy human individuals. Only in-frame clones appear in the TCRdb table, and some are missing; sequencing was by immunoSEQ multiplex PCR. The sample yields around 2,000,000 clones, roughly 95% seen once. Naivety among CD8 cells was defined by CD45RO negativity and positive CCR7 selection, thereby excluding terminally differentiated effector memory CD45RA+ cells. The specimen sequenced was naive CD8+ T cells sorted from blood. These receptors originate from a man aged 18 to 35 in good health.

This clone was detected once. The chain uses TRBV14 and TRBJ2-7; D call uncertain. V gave up 1 base and J gave up 7 bases, with 11 bases separating them. Germline CDR1 reads SGHDN; CDR2 reads FVKESK. This CDR3 is built from 13 residues. The CDR3: CASSQGLGREQYF. In DNA form, the CDR3 reads TGTGCCAGCAGCCAAGGCCTTGGCCGGGAGCAGTACTTC.

Remarks on this clone: This same CDR3 is encoded by further DNA sequences in the sample. The chain is built from TRBV5-1 and TRBJ2-3; unclear D gene. This CDR3 has 12 residues. Germline V CDR1 and CDR2: SGHRS, YFSETQ. Trimming left V 7 bases short and J 2 bases short, with 8 bases between. CDR3 region: CASSSTTDTQYF. The CDR3 DNA is TGCGCCAGCTCCTCAACCACAGATACGCAGTATTTT.

The gene calls are TRBV13 and TRBJ2-7; D is possibly TRBD2 (8 bases). This CDR3 is built from 14 residues. Between the trimmed V and J ends, which lost 6 bases and 3 bases, there was a span of 15 bases. Looked up from germline, CDR1 is PRHDT and CDR2 is FYEKMQ (reference sequence). The CDR3 DNA is TGTGCCAGCAGTAGCGGGGACAGTGGCTACGAGCAGTACTTC. Residues: CASSSGDSGYEQYF.

V gene TRBV28 combines with J gene TRBJ2-3; D gene ambiguous. V gave up 5 bases and J gave up 3 bases, with 18 bases separating them. Germline V gene sequence: CDR1 MDHEN, CDR2 SYDVKM. The CDR3 has 16 amino acids. The CDR3 spells CASSPRTVLGTDTQYF. In DNA form, the CDR3 reads TGTGCCAGCAGTCCCCGCACCGTGCTGGGTACAGATACGCAGTATTTT.

A remark on this clone: The sample holds other DNA sequences that translate to the same CDR3. V usage is TRBV13 and J usage is TRBJ2-7; TRBD2 aligns across 11 bases. CDR3 length: 14 amino acids. V shed 4 bases, J shed 3 bases, and the junction held 2 bases outside the gene matches. Germline V gives CDR1 PRHDT, CDR2 FYEKMQ (reference sequence). CDR3 DNA: TGTGCCAGCAGCTCCGGGACTAGCGGCTACGAGCAGTACTTC. Translating gives CASSSGTSGYEQYF.

The chain recombines TRBV10-3 with TRBJ2-7; no firm D call. The CDR3 extends over 14 amino acids. Trimming shortened V by 0 bases and J by 1 base, and 7 bases separated the two germline ends. Germline V gives CDR1 ENHRY, CDR2 SYGVKD. CDR3 in DNA: TGTGCCATCAGTGAGTCGATGCGGTCCTACGAGCAGTACTTC. Translation: CAISESMRSYEQYF.

J is TRBJ1-1 and V is TRBV2; D gene ambiguous. CDR1 is SNHLY and CDR2 is FYNNEI in the germline V gene. V lost 3 bases to trimming and J lost 1 base, with 6 bases between them. The CDR3 is 13 amino acids. CDR3 sequence: CASSENGNTEAFF. CDR3 nucleotide sequence: TGTGCCAGCAGTGAGAACGGGAACACTGAAGCTTTCTTT.

The genes are TRBV4-3 and TRBJ1-4; no reliable D call. Germline V gene sequence: CDR1 LGHNA, CDR2 YSLEER. V was shortened by 1 base and J by 12 bases, with 15 bases between the two germline ends. The length of the CDR3 is 14 residues. This CDR3 is CASSQGGGFGELFF. In nucleotides, the CDR3 is TGCGCCAGCAGCCAAGGGGGAGGTTTTGGAGAACTGTTTTTT.

The chain employs TRBV10-1 and TRBJ2-4, with D perhaps TRBD1 or TRBD2 (5 bases each). The V end lost 9 bases, the J end lost 0 bases, and 18 bases lay between the germline ends. Germline V lookup: CDR1 WNHNN, CDR2 SYGVQD (reference sequence). There are 16 residues in the CDR3. CDR3 region: CARAPGRNIAKNIQYF. Written as DNA, the CDR3 is TGCGCCAGGGCACCGGGACGGAACATAGCCAAAAACATTCAGTACTTC.

The gene calls are TRBV9 and TRBJ2-4; TRBD1 matches at 7 bases. Trimming cost V 3 bases and J 8 bases; bases outside gene matches: 5. CDR3 length equals 13 residues. Germline CDR1 and CDR2: SGDLS and YYNGEE. CDR3 nucleotides: TGTGCCAGCAGCGAACAGGGGTGGGACATTCAGTACTTC. Translated: CASSEQGWDIQYF.

This sequence joins TRBV9 and TRBJ2-3; D ambiguous. Trimming removed 0 bases from V and 1 base from J, with 9 bases in between. CDR3 length equals 15 residues. Looked up from germline, CDR1 is SGDLS and CDR2 is YYNGEE. This CDR3 reads CASSVVSYGTDTQYF. The DNA for the CDR3 is TGTGCCAGCAGCGTAGTGTCTTATGGCACAGATACGCAGTATTTT.

The CDR3 spells CASSPYGLLNTDTQYF. DNA of the CDR3: TGTGCCAGCAGCCCGTACGGACTACTAAACACAGATACGCAGTATTTT. The J gene is TRBJ2-3, the V gene TRBV7-8; a possible D gene is TRBD2 (6 bases). Germline CDR1 SGHVS, CDR2 FQNEAQ. V lost 5 bases, J lost 2 bases, and 17 bases lay in between. The CDR3 covers 16 residues.

This rearrangement joins TRBV7-9 to TRBJ1-1; no clear D gene. CDR1 is SEHNR, CDR2 FQNEAQ, per germline (reference sequence). CDR3 length equals 13 residues. The V and J ends lost 5 bases and 8 bases respectively, with 15 bases between them. For the CDR3, the DNA is TGTGCCAGCAGCCCCCTGGCAGGTGAGGAAGCTTTCTTT. Translated, it gives CASSPLAGEEAFF. The full variable domain, in which reference TRBV7-9 and TRBJ1-1 provide the parts outside the CDR3, is DTGVSQNPRHKITKRGQNVTFRCDPISEHNRLYWYRQTLGQGPEFLTYFQNEAQLEKSRLLSDRFSAERPKGSFSTLEIQRTEQGDSAMYLCASSPLAGEEAFFGQGTRLTVV.

The rearrangement joins TRBV27 to TRBJ2-7; 9 nucleotides agree with TRBD1. The CDR3 consists of 16 residues. Looked up from germline, CDR1 is MNHEY and CDR2 is SMNVEV (reference sequence). The V gene end was trimmed by 5 bases and the J gene end by 0 bases; junction bases not matched to a gene: 8. CDR3 DNA: TGTGCCAGCAGTCCTTCACAGGGGGCTATCTCCTACGAGCAGTACTTC. This codes for CASSPSQGAISYEQYF.

This chain links TRBV2 with TRBJ1-5; TRBD1 agrees at 7 bases. Germline V lookup: CDR1 SNHLY, CDR2 FYNNEI. Unmatched junction bases numbered 5, after V lost 0 bases and J lost 6 bases. The CDR3 has 15 amino acids. The CDR3: CASSEAQTGVQPQHF. CDR3 DNA sequence: TGTGCCAGCAGTGAAGCCCAAACAGGGGTTCAGCCCCAGCATTTT.

A word on this clone: At the DNA level, this CDR3 is encoded by other sequences in the same sample as well. The rearrangement links TRBV6-5 to TRBJ2-7, with 10 bases that match TRBD1. Unmatched junction bases numbered 3, after V lost 3 bases and J lost 4 bases. The CDR3 spans 14 residues. In germline, CDR1 is MNHEY, CDR2 SVGAGI. The CDR3: CASSYGDRGYEQYF. The CDR3 DNA sequence: TGTGCCAGCAGTTATGGGGACAGGGGTTACGAGCAGTACTTC.

The chain recombines TRBV10-1 with TRBJ2-1; D is unclear. The CDR3 length is 15 residues. Trimming took 0 bases from V and 1 from J, leaving 7 bases between them. In germline, CDR1 is WNHNN, CDR2 SYGVQD (reference sequence). The CDR3 region is CASSESVLSYNEQFF. CDR3 bases: TGCGCCAGCAGTGAGTCCGTCCTTTCCTACAATGAGCAGTTCTTC.

The chain combines TRBV4-2 with TRBJ2-1; no definite D call. The CDR3 covers 13 residues. The germline V gene has CDR1 LGHNA and CDR2 YNFKEQ. Trimming took off 4 bases at V and 9 bases at J, with 13 bases between the two ends. The CDR3 here is CASSPLSLTEQFF. DNA for the CDR3: TGTGCCAGCAGCCCCTTGTCCCTAACTGAGCAGTTCTTC.

This clone was picked up one time. The chain has TRBV4-3 and TRBJ2-2; 9 bases match TRBD2. The V gene's germline CDR1 is LGHNA and CDR2 YSLEER. The length of the CDR3 is 17 residues. The V segment lost 0 bases and the J segment 3 bases; nucleotides outside the gene matches: 5. CDR3 DNA sequence: TGCGCCAGCAGCCAAGAGCTAGCGGGACCGTACACCGGGGAGCTGTTTTTT. As protein: CASSQELAGPYTGELFF.

V usage is TRBV7-6 and J usage is TRBJ2-1; 7 nucleotides agree with TRBD1. CDR1 is SGHVS, CDR2 FNYEAQ, per germline. The V segment lost 0 bases and the J segment 2 bases; nucleotides outside the gene matches: 4. The CDR3 consists of 16 residues. For the CDR3, the DNA is TGTGCCAGCAGCTTAGCAAAACAGGGGCCCTACAATGAGCAGTTCTTC. This gives the protein CASSLAKQGPYNEQFF.

This chain joins TRBV4-1 and TRBJ2-5; TRBD1 is a possible D gene (5 bases). CDR1 and CDR2 from the germline V gene are MGHRA and YSYEKL. V lost 5 bases and J 0 bases, leaving 7 bases between the germline ends. This CDR3 has 13 amino acids. This CDR3 reads CASSNRYQETQYF. DNA of the CDR3: TGCGCCAGCAGCAACAGGTACCAAGAGACCCAGTACTTC.

This sequence joins TRBV27 and TRBJ2-5, with 14 bases identical to TRBD2. Germline V gene sequence: CDR1 MNHEY, CDR2 SMNVEV (reference sequence). The CDR3 extends over 16 amino acids. J gave up 5 bases and V 5 bases, and 7 bases lay outside the gene matches. CDR3 region: CASSRLAGGPLETQYF. Written as DNA, the CDR3 is TGTGCCAGCAGTCGACTAGCGGGAGGGCCTTTGGAGACCCAGTACTTC.